This T cell receptor beta chain emerged from a study of vaccination and CD4 T cells after COVID-19. Across the whole study: Researchers treated control cultures with a CEFX pool, an HIV-1 Nef pool, or no peptide.

Treatment denoted: roughly ten-day PBMC culture with coronavirus spike peptide pools or control peptides (ViraFEST assay). ViraFEST enlarged antigen-specific T cell populations with peptide pools and afterwards sequenced TCRs. The CDR3 extends over 13 amino acids. Trimming cost V 0 bases and J 1 base, with 6 bases left between them. Germline V gives CDR1 GTSNPN, CDR2 SVGIG (reference sequence). Sequenced with the Oncomine TCR Beta short-read assay was DNA taken from cultured CD4+ T cells. TCRdb reprocessed the PCR reads via MiXCR and lists one record per CDR3 protein. The table lists 15,000 or so distinct CDR3 sequences, 35% to 50% of them singletons. In the case of this clonotype: The antigen remains undetermined.

The TCR sequence derives from a human donor who had recovered from COVID-19. V is TRBV30 and J is TRBJ1-1; D gene ambiguous. The sequenced material came from CD4+ T cells from blood, cultured in vitro. CDR3: CAWSVDQNTEAFF. The CDR3 DNA reads TGTGCCTGGAGTGTAGACCAGAACACTGAAGCTTTCTTT.